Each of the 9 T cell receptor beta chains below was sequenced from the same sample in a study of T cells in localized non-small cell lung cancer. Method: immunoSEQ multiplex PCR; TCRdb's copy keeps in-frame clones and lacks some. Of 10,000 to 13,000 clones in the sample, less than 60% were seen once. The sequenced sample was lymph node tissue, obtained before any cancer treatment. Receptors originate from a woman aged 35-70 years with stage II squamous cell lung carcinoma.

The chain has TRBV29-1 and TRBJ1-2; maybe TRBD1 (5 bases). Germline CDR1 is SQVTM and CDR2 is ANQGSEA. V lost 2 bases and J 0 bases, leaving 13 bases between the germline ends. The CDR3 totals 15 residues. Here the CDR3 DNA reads TGCAGCGTTGAAAGCGGACGGGACCCTAACTATGGCTACACCTTC. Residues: CSVESGRDPNYGYTF.

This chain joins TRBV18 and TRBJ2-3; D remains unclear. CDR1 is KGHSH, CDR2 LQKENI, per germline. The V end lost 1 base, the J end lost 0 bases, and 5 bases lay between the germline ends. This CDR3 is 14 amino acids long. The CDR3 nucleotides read TGTGCCAGCTCACCACGCGCTAGCACAGATACGCAGTATTTT. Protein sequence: CASSPRASTDTQYF.

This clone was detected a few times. CDR3 amino acids: CASSPQAGGIYGYTF. The CDR3 bases are TGTGCCAGTAGTCCCCAGGCCGGGGGCATCTATGGCTACACCTTC. V is TRBV19 and J is TRBJ1-2, with D possibly being TRBD1 (6 bases). The length of the CDR3 is 15 residues. The V end lost 5 bases, the J end lost 4 bases, and 17 bases lay between the germline ends. Germline values: CDR1 LNHDA, CDR2 SQIVND (reference sequence).

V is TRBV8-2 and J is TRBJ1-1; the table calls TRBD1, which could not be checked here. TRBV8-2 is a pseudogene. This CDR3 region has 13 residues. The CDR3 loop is CASSLGQNTEAFF. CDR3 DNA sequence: TGTGCCAGCAGTTTGGGGCAGAACACTGAAGCTTTCTTT.

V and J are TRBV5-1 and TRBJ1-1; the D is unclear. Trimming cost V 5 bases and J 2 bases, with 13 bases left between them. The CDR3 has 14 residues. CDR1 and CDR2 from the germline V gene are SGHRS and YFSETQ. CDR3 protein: CASRSGEGNTEAFF. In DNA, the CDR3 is TGCGCCAGCAGGTCTGGGGAGGGCAACACTGAAGCTTTCTTT.

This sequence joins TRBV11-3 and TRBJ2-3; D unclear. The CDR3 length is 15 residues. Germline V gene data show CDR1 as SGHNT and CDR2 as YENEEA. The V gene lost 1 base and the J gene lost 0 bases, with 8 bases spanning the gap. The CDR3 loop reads CASSLGLSSTDTQYF. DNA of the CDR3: TGTGCCAGCAGCTTAGGTTTAAGTAGCACAGATACGCAGTATTTT.

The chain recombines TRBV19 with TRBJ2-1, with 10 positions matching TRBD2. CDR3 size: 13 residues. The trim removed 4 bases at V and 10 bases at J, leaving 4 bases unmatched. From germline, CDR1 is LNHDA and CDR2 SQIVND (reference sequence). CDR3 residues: CASSSQREGEQFF. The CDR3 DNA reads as TGTGCCAGTAGTAGCCAGCGGGAGGGAGAGCAGTTCTTC.

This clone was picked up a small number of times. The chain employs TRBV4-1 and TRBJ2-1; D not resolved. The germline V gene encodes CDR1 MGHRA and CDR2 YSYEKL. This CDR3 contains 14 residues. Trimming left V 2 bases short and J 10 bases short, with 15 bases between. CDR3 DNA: TGCGCCAGCAGCCAAATCGGCCGGCTATCGGAGCAGTTCTTC. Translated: CASSQIGRLSEQFF.

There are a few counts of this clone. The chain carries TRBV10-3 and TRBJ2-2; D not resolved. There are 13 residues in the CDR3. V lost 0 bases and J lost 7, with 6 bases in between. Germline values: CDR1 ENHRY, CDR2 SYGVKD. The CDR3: CAISESVVGELFF. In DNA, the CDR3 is TGTGCCATCAGTGAGTCGGTGGTCGGGGAGCTGTTTTTT.